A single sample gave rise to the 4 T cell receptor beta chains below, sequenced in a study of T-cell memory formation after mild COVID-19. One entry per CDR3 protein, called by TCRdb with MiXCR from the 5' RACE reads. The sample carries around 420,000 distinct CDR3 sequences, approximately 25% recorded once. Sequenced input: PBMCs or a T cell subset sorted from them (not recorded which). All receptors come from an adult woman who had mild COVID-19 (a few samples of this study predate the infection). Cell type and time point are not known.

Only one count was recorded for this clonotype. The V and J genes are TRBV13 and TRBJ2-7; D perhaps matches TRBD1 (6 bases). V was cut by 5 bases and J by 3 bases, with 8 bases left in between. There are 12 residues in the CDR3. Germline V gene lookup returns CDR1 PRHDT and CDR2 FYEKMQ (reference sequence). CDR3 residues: CASSIRGYEQYF. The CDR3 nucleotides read TGTGCCAGCAGCATCAGGGGCTACGAGCAGTACTTC.

CDR3: CASSSLCDRGDGGYGYTF. CDR3 DNA sequence: TGTGCCAGCAGCTCTTTATGTGACAGGGGGGACGGTGGCTATGGCTACACCTTC. The chain joins TRBV21-1 to TRBJ1-2; whether TRBD1, the table's D call, matches the DNA was not checked. TRBV21-1 is flagged as a pseudogene. The CDR3 has 18 residues.

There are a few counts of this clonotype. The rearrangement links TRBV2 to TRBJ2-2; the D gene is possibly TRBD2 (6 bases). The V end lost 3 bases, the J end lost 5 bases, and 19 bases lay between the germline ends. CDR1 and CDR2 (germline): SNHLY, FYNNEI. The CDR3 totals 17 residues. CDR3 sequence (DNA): TGTGCCAGCAGTGATCACCCAAGCGGGCGTATGACCGGGGAGCTGTTTTTT. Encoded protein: CASSDHPSGRMTGELFF.

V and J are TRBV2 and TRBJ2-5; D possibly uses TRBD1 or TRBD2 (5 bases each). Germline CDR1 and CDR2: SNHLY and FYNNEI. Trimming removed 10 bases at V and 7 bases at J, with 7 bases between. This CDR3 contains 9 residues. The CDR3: CATGGTQYF. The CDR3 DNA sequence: TGTGCCACTGGGGGGACCCAGTACTTC.